The 21 T cell receptor beta chains below all came from one sample that was sequenced in a study of blood T cell repertoires in COVID-19. Data came from immunoSEQ multiplex PCR; TCRdb stores just in-frame clones and leaves some out. This sample carries approximately 250,000 clones, less than 90% of them seen once, and the ten largest clones take around 14%. Sequencing was done on a sample of peripheral blood. The receptors were gathered from a woman between 65 and 79 years old with COVID-19, enrolled during active disease.

This clone was picked up one time. V gene TRBV7-2 combines with J gene TRBJ2-2; D is perhaps TRBD1 (6 bases). The germline gives CDR1 SGHTA, CDR2 FQGNSA. Trimming removed 5 bases at V and 2 bases at J, with 12 bases between. This CDR3 is 15 amino acids long. The CDR3 bases are TGTGCCAGCAGCCTCAGGGGCGTTAACACCGGGGAGCTGTTTTTT. Residues: CASSLRGVNTGELFF.

The gene calls are TRBV5-1 and TRBJ1-1; TRBD1 aligns across 9 bases. Germline lookup yields CDR1 SGHRS and CDR2 YFSETQ. V trimming: 2 bases; J trimming: 6 bases; junction bases outside the gene matches: 2. CDR3 length: 13 amino acids. The CDR3 nucleotides are TGCGCCAGCAGCTTAACAGGGGGCTCTGAAGCTTTCTTT. Protein product: CASSLTGGSEAFF.

The chain employs TRBV29-1 and TRBJ1-2; TRBD1 aligns across 8 bases. V trimming: 7 bases; J trimming: 8 bases; junction bases outside the gene matches: 18. This CDR3 has 15 residues. Germline CDR1 reads SQVTM; CDR2 reads ANQGSEA. The CDR3 sequence: CSAPSWQGANQGYTF. CDR3 nucleotide sequence: TGCAGCGCACCCTCTTGGCAGGGGGCCAACCAGGGCTACACCTTC.

The chain carries TRBV10-3 and TRBJ2-7; D gene ambiguous. The V end was cut by 2 bases, the J end by 4 bases, with 6 bases between. Germline V lookup: CDR1 ENHRY, CDR2 SYGVKD. This CDR3 spans 12 amino acids. Written as DNA, the CDR3 is TGTGCCATCAGTGAGACAGATTACGAGCAGTACTTC. The encoded protein is CAISETDYEQYF.

This clone was observed a few times. V gene TRBV6-5 combines with J gene TRBJ1-2; 9 bases agree with TRBD1. CDR3 size: 12 residues. Germline V lookup: CDR1 MNHEY, CDR2 SVGAGI. With 6 bases clipped from V and 8 bases from J, the junction kept 4 bases outside the gene matches. CDR3 nucleotides: TGTGCCAGCAGCAGACAGGGGGAAGGCTACACCTTC. It encodes CASSRQGEGYTF.

This clone was observed a single time. J is TRBJ2-1 and V is TRBV19; D gene unclear. Deletions cut 10 bases from V and 6 bases from J, with 16 bases between. Germline V lookup: CDR1 LNHDA, CDR2 SQIVND (reference sequence). CDR3 size: 13 residues. The CDR3 protein is CATKSLDGNEQFF. The CDR3 nucleotides are TGTGCCACCAAGTCCCTAGACGGCAATGAGCAGTTCTTC. The full variable domain, with the rest looked up from reference TRBV19 and TRBJ2-1, is DGGITQSPKYLFRKEGQNVTLSCEQNLNHDAMYWYRQDPGQGLRLIYYSQIVNDFQKGDIAEGYSVSREKKESFPLTVTSAQKNPTAFYLCATKSLDGNEQFFGPGTRLTVL.

J is TRBJ2-7 and V is TRBV10-2, with D perhaps TRBD1 (7 bases). Germline lookup yields CDR1 WSHSY and CDR2 SAAADI. Trimming removed 8 bases at V and 0 bases at J, with 11 bases between. This CDR3 region has 13 residues. The CDR3 nucleotides read TGCGCCAGCGCGGGACAGCCCTCCTACGAGCAGTACTTC. It is translated as CASAGQPSYEQYF.

The table lists this clone with a count of one. J is TRBJ1-2 and V is TRBV5-6; the match to TRBD1 covers 8 bases. J gave up 6 bases and V 0 bases, and 7 bases lay outside the gene matches. This CDR3 is built from 15 residues. The germline gives CDR1 SGHDT, CDR2 YYEEEE. Written as DNA, the CDR3 is TGTGCCAGCAGCTTGGTGGACAGGGAGGTCCATGGCTACACCTTC. Protein sequence: CASSLVDREVHGYTF.

This clone was counted only a few times. V gene TRBV20-1 combines with J gene TRBJ2-7; D may be TRBD1 (6 bases). Trimming shortened V by 3 bases and J by 3 bases, and 15 bases separated the two germline ends. The CDR3 sequence is 14 residues long. Germline lookup yields CDR1 DFQATT and CDR2 SNEGSKA (reference sequence). CDR3 DNA: TGCAGTGCTAGTGAACAGGGTCAACACTACGAGCAGTACTTC. Residues: CSASEQGQHYEQYF.

This chain links TRBV5-8 with TRBJ2-5, with a weak D call TRBD2 (6 bases). V was clipped by 6 bases and J by 2 bases, with 20 bases between them. Per germline, CDR1 SGHTS and CDR2 YDEGEE. The CDR3 consists of 16 residues. CDR3 nucleotides: TGTGCCAGCACCTTCATACACCGGGAGTTACAAGAGACCCAGTACTTC. Translated: CASTFIHRELQETQYF.

The CDR3, as DNA: TGTGCCAGTAGTTCTACCCCCCCGGGACAGGGAAAGGGCGAGCAGTACTTC. Encoded protein: CASSSTPPGQGKGEQYF. J is TRBJ2-7 and V is TRBV19; 9 bases fit TRBD1. Germline CDR1 reads LNHDA; CDR2 reads SQIVND (reference sequence). V lost 5 bases to trimming and J lost 6 bases; unmatched junction nucleotides: 17. The CDR3 is 17 residues long.

The CDR3 sequence is CASSQGQGANEQYF. The CDR3, as DNA: TGTGCCAGCTCACAGGGACAGGGGGCAAACGAGCAGTACTTC. The V call is TRBV18, the J call TRBJ2-7, with 12 bases fitting TRBD1. Trimming cost V 4 bases and J 5 bases; bases outside gene matches: 3. This CDR3 is built from 14 residues. CDR1 is KGHSH and CDR2 is LQKENI in the germline V gene.

The chain recombines TRBV29-1 with TRBJ2-7; D might be TRBD2 (5 bases). The ends were cut back, 3 bases at V and 2 bases at J, with 11 bases in the middle. Germline V gene sequence: CDR1 SQVTM, CDR2 ANQGSEA. The CDR3 runs to 13 residues. The CDR3 DNA reads as TGCAGCGTTGAGACCGGACTGACCTACGAGCAGTACTTC. Amino acids: CSVETGLTYEQYF.

This clone was counted between two and nine times. V gene TRBV6-5 combines with J gene TRBJ1-2, with 9 bases matching TRBD1. Trimming took 0 bases from V and 3 from J; bases not matched to a gene: 2. Germline V gene lookup returns CDR1 MNHEY and CDR2 SVGAGI. The CDR3 runs to 15 residues. This CDR3 reads CASSYSRTGDYGYTF. The CDR3 DNA is TGTGCCAGCAGTTACTCAAGGACAGGGGACTATGGCTACACCTTC.

The V call is TRBV9, the J call TRBJ2-3; TRBD2 matches at 9 bases. Trimming took 0 bases from V and 2 from J; bases not matched to a gene: 7. From germline, CDR1 is SGDLS and CDR2 YYNGEE. The CDR3 runs to 17 residues. This chain's CDR3 is CASSVEGLAGYTDTQYF. The CDR3 DNA reads as TGTGCCAGCAGCGTAGAGGGCCTAGCGGGGTACACAGATACGCAGTATTTT.

The V and J genes are TRBV4-1 and TRBJ1-1; D remains unclear. Germline V CDR1 and CDR2: MGHRA, YSYEKL. The CDR3 is made up of 15 amino acids. The V end lost 3 bases, the J end lost 6 bases, and 17 bases lay between the germline ends. The CDR3 is CASSQEEGRGPEAFF. The DNA of the CDR3 is TGCGCCAGCAGCCAGGAGGAGGGCCGAGGGCCTGAAGCTTTCTTT.

This clone has a handful of counts. V and J are TRBV4-2 and TRBJ1-5, with D perhaps matching TRBD1 (5 bases). Between the trimmed V and J ends, which lost 0 bases and 6 bases, there was a span of 12 bases. Looked up from germline, CDR1 is LGHNA and CDR2 is YNFKEQ. The CDR3 loop spans 15 amino acids. CDR3 protein: CASSQDGQGRQPQHF. CDR3 sequence (DNA): TGTGCCAGCAGCCAAGATGGGCAGGGTCGTCAGCCCCAGCATTTT.

V is TRBV14 and J is TRBJ2-1; possibly TRBD2 for D (6 bases). The CDR3 consists of 14 residues. V shed 5 bases and J shed 4 bases, with 12 bases lying between them. The germline V gene encodes CDR1 SGHDN and CDR2 FVKESK. The CDR3 is CASSAGTAYNEQFF. DNA for the CDR3: TGTGCCAGCAGCGCCGGGACTGCATACAATGAGCAGTTCTTC.

The chain couples TRBV6-6 to TRBJ1-2; 7 bases line up with TRBD1. Germline-derived CDR1 and CDR2 are MNHNY and SVGAGI (reference sequence). The CDR3 totals 14 residues. J lost 4 bases, V lost 4 bases, and 6 bases had no gene match. This CDR3 reads CASSSSRDSYGYTF. The DNA for the CDR3 is TGTGCCAGCAGTTCCAGCCGGGACAGCTATGGCTACACCTTC.

For this clone: This sample also contains other DNA sequences that code for the same CDR3. The rearrangement links TRBV5-1 to TRBJ2-3, with 7 bases fitting TRBD2. Germline V lookup: CDR1 SGHRS, CDR2 YFSETQ. V shed 0 bases and J 4 bases; nucleotides not matched to a gene: 5. The CDR3 runs 15 residues. CDR3 bases: TGCGCCAGCAGCTTGGGCGGGGGTAGGGCAGATACGCAGTATTTT. Its protein product is CASSLGGGRADTQYF.

This sequence joins TRBV3-1 (or the pseudogene TRBV3-2) and TRBJ1-1, with a possible D match to TRBD1 (5 bases). This CDR3 region has 13 residues. CDR1 is LGHDT, CDR2 YNNKEL, per germline (reference sequence). V was cut by 4 bases and J by 4 bases, with 10 bases left in between. DNA for the CDR3: TGTGCCAGCAGCCTTCAGGGAGGCACTGAAGCTTTCTTT. Amino acid sequence: CASSLQGGTEAFF.